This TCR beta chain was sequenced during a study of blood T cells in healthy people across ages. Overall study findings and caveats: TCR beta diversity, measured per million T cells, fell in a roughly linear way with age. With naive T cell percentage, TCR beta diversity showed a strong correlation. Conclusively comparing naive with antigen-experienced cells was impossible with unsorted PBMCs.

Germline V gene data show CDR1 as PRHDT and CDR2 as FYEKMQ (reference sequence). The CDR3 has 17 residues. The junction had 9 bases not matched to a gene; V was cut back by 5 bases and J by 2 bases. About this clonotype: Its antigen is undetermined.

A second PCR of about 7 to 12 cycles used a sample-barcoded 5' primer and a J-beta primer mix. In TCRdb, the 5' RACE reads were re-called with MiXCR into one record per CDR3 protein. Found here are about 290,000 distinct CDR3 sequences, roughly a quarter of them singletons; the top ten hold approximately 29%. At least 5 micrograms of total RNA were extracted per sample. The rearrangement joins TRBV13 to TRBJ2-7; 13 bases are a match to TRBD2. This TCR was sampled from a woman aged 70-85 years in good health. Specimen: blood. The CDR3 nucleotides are TGTGCCAGCAGCCGGAAGACTAGCGGGAGGCCTACCTACGAGCAGTACTTC. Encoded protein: CASSRKTSGRPTYEQYF.